Shown below are 4 T cell receptor beta chains from a single sample sequenced in a study of post-analysis software for immune sequencing data. Study-level findings and limits: Roughly five TRBV segments, including TRBV5-6, TRBV5-1 and TRBV20-1, were more frequent in patients than controls.

No cognate antigen is known for these TCRs. Included in the TCR beta cDNA libraries were unique molecular identifiers. TCRdb independently ran MiXCR on the PCR reads; one entry per CDR3 protein. The table lists 650,000 to 850,000 distinct CDR3 sequences, around 46% of them singletons. The specimen sequenced was blood. Receptors originate from a girl under 18 with multiple sclerosis.

The chain recombines TRBV20-1 with TRBJ2-4, with 8 nucleotides matching TRBD2. The end of the DNA aligns better with TRBJ2-7, so the J call may be wrong. Germline values: CDR1 DFQATT, CDR2 SNEGSKA (reference sequence). The CDR3 totals 15 residues. CDR3 sequence: CSARDFQREFYEQYF. The CDR3 nucleotides are TGCAGTGCTAGAGACTTCCAGCGGGAGTTCTACGAGCAGTACTTC.

Only a few counts were recorded for this clonotype. The V gene is TRBV29-1, the J gene TRBJ1-2; D not resolved. The CDR3 has 13 amino acids. Per the germline V gene, CDR1 is SQVTM and CDR2 is ANQGSEA. Trimming removed 7 bases at V and 4 bases at J, with 16 bases between. In nucleotides, the CDR3 is TGCAGCGCTTCGGGTCCATACGGCTATGGCTACACCTTC. Translation gives CSASGPYGYGYTF.

Points on this clonotype: A much larger clone lies one base from this, so it may be a read error. The V and J genes are TRBV20-1 and TRBJ2-7; D may be TRBD1 (6 bases). This CDR3 has 14 residues. Germline CDR1 reads DFQATT; CDR2 reads SNEGSKA (reference sequence). The CDR3 here is CSTRGDTRQYEQYF. As DNA, the CDR3 is TGCAGTACTAGAGGGGACACCCGACAATACGAGCAGTACTTC.

Here the CDR3 DNA reads TGTGCCAGCAGTCCCAGGGGGTTGTGGGGCGAGAGGAGGAACACTGAAGCTTTCTTT. Amino acids: CASSPRGLWGERRNTEAFF. The gene calls are TRBV7-2 and TRBJ1-1, with 7 bases fitting TRBD1. V gave up 6 bases and J gave up 1 base; unmatched junction bases: 20. CDR1 and CDR2 (germline): SGHTA, FQGNSA. There are 19 residues in the CDR3.